This entry features one T cell receptor (beta chain) sequence. Antigen unknown. TCRdb keeps only in-frame clones here, not all; method: immunoSEQ multiplex PCR. Of more than 65,000 clones listed, roughly 80% were seen once; the top ten hold 0.45% to 0.7%. The entry originates in a study of CD4 T cell repertoires in COVID-19. General study findings and limits: In SARS-CoV and/or HKU1 spike cultures, between roughly 6 and 27% of SARS-CoV-2 clonotypes reappeared. Sharing of several most expanded SARS-CoV-2-reactive clonotypes across memory subsets suggested intraclonal diversification.

V lost 0 bases, J lost 6 bases, and 12 bases lay in between. CDR1 and CDR2 from the germline V gene are GTSNPN and SVGIG (reference sequence). This CDR3 region has 14 residues. Samples came from patients recovered from mild-to-severe COVID-19. This sequence was found in a human donor who had COVID-19. The chain recombines TRBV30 with TRBJ1-5, with D maybe TRBD1 (6 bases). The sample consisted of CD4+ T cells from peripheral blood, taken after recovery from COVID-19. CDR3 DNA: TGTGCCTGGAGTGTACAAGGGGGAGGTCAGCCCCAGCATTTT. Translation gives CAWSVQGGGQPQHF. The complete variable domain, with remaining parts taken from reference TRBV30 and TRBJ1-5, reads SQTIHQWPATLVQPVGSPLSLECTVEGTSNPNLYWYRQAAGRGLQLLFYSVGIGQISSEVPQNLSASRPQDRQFILSSKKLLLSDSGFYLCAWSVQGGGQPQHFGDGTRLSIL.